The sequence of this T cell receptor beta chain was determined in a study of identical twins. Study-level results: Low generation probability was overrepresented in out-of-frame alpha sequences shared by twins.

Template switching (which added a universal primer site) was used, and cDNA carried unique molecular identifiers. TCRdb independently ran MiXCR on the 5' RACE reads; one entry per CDR3 protein. This table holds 690,000 or so distinct CDR3 sequences, about 9.4% found once. The V gene lost 4 bases and the J gene lost 2 bases, with 9 bases spanning the gap. The CDR3 totals 13 residues. Everyone who gave samples was a healthy Caucasian. This clonotype was observed at least ten times. The antigen is not known. The same sample was also used in a study of yellow fever vaccine responses in identical twins.

The chain has TRBV12-3 or TRBV12-4 and TRBJ2-7, with no clear D. The sample taken for sequencing was PBMCs. The TCR comes from a woman between 18 and 29 years old in good health. The CDR3 loop is CASSSVYPYEQYF. CDR3 DNA sequence: TGTGCCAGCAGTTCGGTGTACCCCTACGAGCAGTACTTC.